This TCR beta chain was captured in a study of cytomegalovirus exposure and HLA in healthy donors. Germline CDR1 is MNHEY and CDR2 is SVGAGI. V lost 4 bases, J lost 3 bases, and 7 bases stayed unmatched. The CDR3 has 16 residues. Researchers ran the PCR with 60 Vbeta and 13 Jbeta primers. The repertoire was sequenced with immunoSEQ multiplex PCR; TCRdb's copy has only in-frame clones and lacks some. The sample has approximately 110,000 clones, more than 65% seen once; the top ten hold roughly 13%. The clonotype originates from a woman aged 40 to 50 in good health and CMV-seropositive. The sequenced sample consisted of PBMCs. The V gene is TRBV6-5, the J gene TRBJ2-7, with 12 bases fitting TRBD2. The CDR3 protein is CASSFLTSGGLYEQYF. The DNA of the CDR3 is TGTGCCAGCAGTTTCCTGACTAGCGGGGGACTCTACGAGCAGTACTTC.